The subject of this entry is one T cell receptor (beta chain). What it binds is not known. These data are taken from a study of T cells expressing NK-cell markers. The overall study: Seven donors tested HCMV-seropositive and one tested seronegative among the eight sequenced. Study-level results: Dominant NKG2C+ clonotypes made up about 1.0-7.5% of CD8+ T cells in roughly 6 donors.

This CDR3 has 16 residues. Per the germline V gene, CDR1 is LGHDT and CDR2 is YNNKEL (reference sequence). TCRdb re-called the 5' RACE reads; every CDR3 protein appears as one record, without DNA. Its table lists 350,000 to 450,000 distinct CDR3 sequences. This receptor was identified in a man aged 18 to 69 in good health. Sequences were obtained from blood T cells: a sorted CD56 or NKG2C T cell subset, CD4+ or CD8+ T cells, or bulk PBMC T cells (not recorded which). The V call is TRBV3-1, the J call TRBJ2-3; TCRdb selects TRBD1, and the lack of DNA leaves this call unchecked. The CDR3 here is CASSQGTGASTDTQYF.